What follows are 21 T cell receptor beta chains derived from one specimen sequenced in a study of CD8 T cells in ankylosing spondylitis. TCRdb reprocessed the 5' RACE reads with MiXCR, giving one entry per CDR3 protein. The profile shows around 210,000 distinct CDR3 sequences, around 8% of them singletons. Sample: blood, either unsorted or a sorted T cell fraction (not recorded which). Receptor source: a female donor with ankylosing spondylitis or in good health (not recorded which).

This chain uses TRBV6-2 or TRBV6-3 with TRBJ1-5; 12 bases align to TRBD1. Germline V gene data show CDR1 as MNHEY and CDR2 as SVGEGT. The ends lost 2 bases at V and 4 bases at J; junction bases unmatched: 15. This CDR3 region has 20 residues. CDR3 coding DNA: TGTGCCAGCAGTTACCGGCGCGGGTTATCGGGACAGGGGGCGAATCAGCCCCAGCATTTT. Translation gives CASSYRRGLSGQGANQPQHF.

This clonotype has just one count. The chain joins TRBV7-2 to TRBJ2-1; D remains unclear. With 5 bases removed from V and 7 bases from J, the gap between germline ends came to 18 bases. Per germline, CDR1 SGHTA and CDR2 FQGNSA. The CDR3 totals 15 residues. The CDR3 coding sequence is TGTGCCAGCAGCCAAGCCGGGCTTAAAGGGAATGAGCAGTTCTTC. This encodes CASSQAGLKGNEQFF.

This clonotype has a count of ten or more. The chain uses TRBV5-1 and TRBJ2-7, with D perhaps matching TRBD1 or TRBD2 (6 bases each). CDR1 SGHRS and CDR2 YFSETQ come from the germline V gene. Between the trimmed V and J ends, which lost 0 bases and 5 bases, there was a span of 15 bases. This CDR3 spans 15 amino acids. CDR3 residues: CASSLAQGRIDEQYF. The CDR3 nucleotides read TGCGCCAGCAGCTTGGCCCAGGGGAGGATCGACGAGCAGTACTTC.

Details on this clonotype: One base away lies a much larger clone, so this may be a sequencing read error. CDR3 sequence: CASRGAWRDRETQYF. The CDR3 nucleotides read TGCGCCAGCAGGGGGGCCTGGAGGGATCGAGAGACCCAGTACTTC. The rearrangement joins TRBV5-1 to TRBJ2-5; D may correspond to TRBD1 or TRBD2 (6 bases each). Germline V gives CDR1 SGHRS, CDR2 YFSETQ. Trimming took off 5 bases at V and 4 bases at J, with 18 bases between the two ends. The CDR3 runs 15 residues.

This clonotype was counted at least ten times. The rearrangement uses TRBV13 and TRBJ2-1; a weak D match, TRBD1 (6 bases). The length of the CDR3 is 14 residues. Germline V CDR1 and CDR2: PRHDT, FYEKMQ (reference sequence). Trimming removed 1 base at V and 5 bases at J, with 9 bases between. CDR3 amino acids: CASSLAGQNNEQFF. The CDR3 nucleotides are TGTGCCAGCAGCTTAGCGGGACAAAACAATGAGCAGTTCTTC.

In DNA, the CDR3 is TGTGCCAGCAGTTTAAAACGACTAGCGGGAGTTGGTGATACGCAGTATTTT. Its translation: CASSLKRLAGVGDTQYF. This rearrangement joins TRBV27 to TRBJ2-3, with 12 bases aligning to TRBD2. The V segment lost 2 bases and the J segment 6 bases; nucleotides outside the gene matches: 9. Germline-derived CDR1 and CDR2 are MNHEY and SMNVEV (reference sequence). The CDR3 runs 17 residues.

The chain carries TRBV27 and TRBJ2-2; no reliable D call. The CDR3 spans 14 residues. The V end was cut by 3 bases, the J end by 1 base, with 6 bases between. Germline V CDR1 and CDR2: MNHEY, SMNVEV (reference sequence). This CDR3 is CASSLYENTGELFF. The CDR3 coding sequence is TGTGCCAGCAGTTTGTATGAGAACACCGGGGAGCTGTTTTTT.

At least ten counts were recorded for this clonotype. The J gene is TRBJ2-3, the V gene TRBV20-1; 9 bases fit TRBD2. CDR1 and CDR2 from the germline V gene are DFQATT and SNEGSKA (reference sequence). Germline trimming cut 6 bases from V and 5 bases from J; bases unmatched to any gene: 15. The CDR3 is 16 amino acids. The CDR3 protein is CSAPPLAGPGGDTQYF. The CDR3 DNA is TGCAGTGCCCCCCCACTAGCGGGCCCGGGAGGAGATACGCAGTATTTT.

In its sample, this clonotype was seen many times. The gene calls are TRBV5-6 and TRBJ1-1; D gene unclear. This CDR3 has 15 amino acids. V dropped 0 bases and J dropped 0 bases, with 9 bases sitting between them. Germline CDR1 reads SGHDT; CDR2 reads YYEEEE. CDR3 in amino acids: CASSLAATMNTEAFF. CDR3 DNA sequence: TGTGCCAGCAGCTTGGCCGCCACAATGAACACTGAAGCTTTCTTT.

This clonotype came up many times. The V and J genes are TRBV20-1 and TRBJ2-5; D is perhaps TRBD1 or TRBD2 (5 bases each). Germline lookup yields CDR1 DFQATT and CDR2 SNEGSKA (reference sequence). There are 16 residues in the CDR3. Deletions cut 3 bases from V and 0 bases from J, with 17 bases between. DNA of the CDR3: TGCAGTGCTAGTAACCCGGGACCGATGAACCAAGAGACCCAGTACTTC. Protein: CSASNPGPMNQETQYF.

This clonotype was seen repeatedly, ten times or more. The chain links TRBV20-1 to TRBJ2-1; D tentatively reads TRBD1 or TRBD2 (5 bases each). V shed 4 bases and J shed 0 bases, with 10 bases lying between them. Germline V gene data show CDR1 as DFQATT and CDR2 as SNEGSKA (reference sequence). The CDR3 loop spans 14 amino acids. Here the CDR3 DNA reads TGCAGTGCTACCGGGACCCTCTCCTACAATGAGCAGTTCTTC. Translated: CSATGTLSYNEQFF.

This clonotype was counted only a few times. V is TRBV7-9 and J is TRBJ2-2, with TRBD2 identical over 9 bases. The CDR3 loop spans 13 amino acids. Per germline, CDR1 SEHNR and CDR2 FQNEAQ (reference sequence). V lost 5 bases and J lost 7; bases outside the gene matches: 2. The CDR3 DNA follows: TGTGCCAGCAGCACAGCGGGAGGCGGGGAGCTGTTTTTT. Amino acid sequence: CASSTAGGGELFF.

This clonotype was seen ten or more times. The rearrangement links TRBV20-1 to TRBJ1-2; no clear D. Trimming removed 7 bases at V and 6 bases at J, with 12 bases between. CDR1 DFQATT and CDR2 SNEGSKA come from the germline V gene (reference sequence). CDR3 length equals 11 residues. In nucleotides, the CDR3 is TGCAGTGGGAAGGATGCTCATGGCTACACCTTC. Translating it yields CSGKDAHGYTF.

There are many counts of this clonotype. The CDR3 nucleotides read TGCAGCGTTCAGGGGCTTTTAAACACTGAAGCTTTCTTT. Encoded protein: CSVQGLLNTEAFF. This rearrangement joins TRBV29-1 to TRBJ1-1; the D gene is possibly TRBD1 (6 bases). Germline-derived CDR1 and CDR2 are SQVTM and ANQGSEA. Deletions cut 5 bases from V and 2 bases from J, with 12 bases between. This CDR3 is built from 13 residues.

This clonotype has at least ten counts. The CDR3 protein is CASSSGLAGTNEQYF. The CDR3 nucleotides are TGTGCCAGCAGTTCCGGACTAGCGGGAACGAACGAGCAGTACTTC. The J gene is TRBJ2-7, the V gene TRBV12-3 or TRBV12-4; TRBD2 aligns across 12 bases. The CDR3 length is 15 residues. After removal of 4 bases from V and 5 bases from J, the junction contained 6 bases not matched to a gene.

This clonotype was observed at least ten times. This rearrangement joins TRBV10-1 to TRBJ2-1, with 10 bases that match TRBD2. The germline V gene encodes CDR1 WNHNN and CDR2 SYGVQD (reference sequence). The CDR3 runs 13 residues. V shed 5 bases, J shed 6 bases, and the junction held 1 base outside the gene matches. DNA of the CDR3: TGCGCCAGCAGTTCTAGCGGGAGCAATGAGCAGTTCTTC. It specifies CASSSSGSNEQFF.

This clonotype showed up just once. Possible read error: a much larger clone is one base away. The chain is built from TRBV7-9 and TRBJ2-7; unclear D gene. Germline V gives CDR1 SEHNR, CDR2 FQNEAQ (reference sequence). V was clipped by 5 bases and J by 5 bases, with 13 bases between them. The CDR3 consists of 13 residues. CDR3 DNA: TGTGCCAGCAGCCCCTACGCGTGGAACGAGCAGTACTTC. Residues: CASSPYAWNEQYF. Combining the CDR3 with reference TRBV7-9 and TRBJ2-7 gives the whole variable domain DTGVSQNPRHKITKRGQNVTFRCDPISEHNRLYWYRQTLGQGPEFLTYFQNEAQLEKSRLLSDRFSAERPKGSFSTLEIQRTEQGDSAMYLCASSPYAWNEQYFGPGTRLTVT.

This clonotype was counted between two and nine times. J is TRBJ2-1 and V is TRBV5-4; D tentatively fits TRBD1 or TRBD2 (5 bases each). The V end was cut by 10 bases, the J end by 4 bases, with 30 bases between. Germline V gene sequence: CDR1 SGHNT, CDR2 YYREEE (reference sequence). This CDR3 comprises 18 residues. This CDR3 is CAFRQELLMGPTYNEQFF. The CDR3 coding sequence is TGTGCCTTTCGGCAGGAGCTTCTGATGGGACCAACATACAATGAGCAGTTCTTC.

This clonotype was counted ten times or more. J is TRBJ2-5 and V is TRBV6-5; a possible D gene is TRBD2 (6 bases). The germline CDR1 and CDR2 sequences are MNHEY and SVGAGI. The CDR3 consists of 14 residues. V dropped 4 bases and J dropped 4 bases, with 13 bases sitting between them. The CDR3 sequence is CASSSLGSGETQYF. The CDR3 DNA reads TGTGCCAGCAGTTCCCTCGGTAGCGGAGAGACCCAGTACTTC.

This clonotype came up a few times. The chain uses TRBV9 and TRBJ2-1, with D perhaps given as TRBD1 or TRBD2 (5 bases each). Germline CDR1 is SGDLS and CDR2 is YYNGEE. V shed 4 bases and J shed 7 bases, with 24 bases lying between them. The CDR3 is 17 residues long. The CDR3 loop is CASSPRDGARVGNEQFF. The CDR3 DNA reads as TGTGCCAGCAGCCCTCGGGACGGCGCCAGGGTTGGTAATGAGCAGTTCTTC.

The chain links TRBV24-1 to TRBJ2-7; D uncertain. There are 12 residues in the CDR3. CDR1 and CDR2 from the germline V gene are KGHDR and SFDVKD. V dropped 3 bases and J dropped 3 bases, with 5 bases sitting between them. CDR3 region: CATSDDGYEQYF. Written as DNA, the CDR3 is TGTGCCACCAGTGATGACGGCTACGAGCAGTACTTC.